Shown below are 14 T cell receptor beta chains from a single sample sequenced in a study of blood T cell repertoires in COVID-19 (dated by TCRdb to 2020 to 2021). Library prep was done by the immunoSEQ multiplex PCR assay. TCRdb carries this immuneACCESS record with in-frame sequences only. Its versions omit some clonotypes, under half of them owing to an unresolved V gene in the studies checked, with the rest unexplained. For this sample the table gives around 380,000 clones, of which roughly 86% were detected only once. The ten most abundant clones make up 1.3% of the sample. The sequencing sample was made of PBMCs or T cells enriched from blood (not recorded which). The origin of the receptors is a young man who had recovered from COVID-19.

This clone appeared once. The rearrangement links TRBV2 to TRBJ2-5; 8 nucleotides align to TRBD1. The CDR3 is 14 amino acids. The germline V gene has CDR1 SNHLY and CDR2 FYNNEI. V lost 4 bases and J lost 4; bases outside the gene matches: 5. The CDR3 coding sequence is TGTGCCAGCAGTGTACAGGGGGGCGGAGAGACCCAGTACTTC. It translates to CASSVQGGGETQYF.

V usage is TRBV7-9 and J usage is TRBJ1-1; D is possibly TRBD1 (5 bases). Trimming shortened V by 2 bases and J by 5 bases, and 12 bases separated the two germline ends. CDR3 length: 14 amino acids. Germline V gives CDR1 SEHNR, CDR2 FQNEAQ (reference sequence). CDR3 bases: TGTGCCAGCAGCTTACGGGGGGTTGGGACTGAAGCTTTCTTT. It yields the protein CASSLRGVGTEAFF.

This rearrangement joins TRBV7-7 to TRBJ2-7; 10 nucleotides agree with TRBD1. This CDR3 spans 14 amino acids. The trim removed 5 bases at V and 2 bases at J, leaving 3 bases unmatched. In germline, CDR1 is SSHAT, CDR2 FNYEAQ (reference sequence). The CDR3 coding sequence is TGTGCCAGCAGCCTTGGGACAGGGGCCTACGAGCAGTACTTC. Its protein is CASSLGTGAYEQYF.

This chain connects TRBV9 to TRBJ1-6; a weak D match, TRBD1 (5 bases). CDR1 and CDR2 (germline): SGDLS, YYNGEE. Trimming took 4 bases from V and 0 from J, leaving 8 bases between them. There are 15 residues in the CDR3. This chain's CDR3 is CASSSGDSYNSPLHF. The DNA for the CDR3 is TGTGCCAGCAGCTCGGGGGACTCCTATAATTCACCCCTCCACTTT.

This chain uses TRBV30 with TRBJ1-4, with TRBD1 matching over 7 bases. There are 13 residues in the CDR3. Germline CDR1 reads GTSNPN; CDR2 reads SVGIG (reference sequence). V lost 6 bases and J lost 2; bases outside the gene matches: 3. The CDR3 bases are TGTGCCTGTCCGGGACAGACTAATGAAAAACTGTTTTTT. Translation gives CACPGQTNEKLFF.

The chain recombines TRBV6-2 or TRBV6-3 with TRBJ2-1, with 9 bases that match TRBD1. The germline V gene has CDR1 MNHEY and CDR2 SVGEGT. The CDR3 has 14 amino acids. V lost 4 bases, J lost 6 bases, and 4 bases stayed unmatched. The CDR3 is CASSSGTGSNEQFF. CDR3 DNA sequence: TGTGCCAGCAGTTCTGGGACAGGGAGCAATGAGCAGTTCTTC.

The table lists this clone with a count of one. V usage is TRBV7-9 and J usage is TRBJ1-2, with 10 bases fitting TRBD1. Per the germline V gene, CDR1 is SEHNR and CDR2 is FQNEAQ (reference sequence). Trimming cost V 4 bases and J 6 bases; bases outside gene matches: 8. CDR3 length: 15 amino acids. The CDR3 DNA follows: TGTGCCAGCAGCTCAGCCGTGGACAGGGGGAATGGCTACACCTTC. This translates into CASSSAVDRGNGYTF.

This chain uses TRBV6-4 with TRBJ1-5; D is unresolved. Trimming stripped 0 bases from V and 4 bases from J, with 4 bases between. The CDR3 totals 13 residues. Germline loops: CDR1 MRHNA, CDR2 SNTAGT. This CDR3 reads CASSDSPNQPQHF. The CDR3 DNA follows: TGTGCCAGCAGTGACTCCCCGAATCAGCCCCAGCATTTT.

The V call is TRBV6-5, the J call TRBJ1-2, with no clear D. Germline V gives CDR1 MNHEY, CDR2 SVGAGI. V gave up 6 bases and J gave up 0 bases, with 8 bases separating them. This CDR3 is 13 amino acids long. CDR3: CASRLPANYGYTF. The DNA for the CDR3 is TGTGCCAGCAGGCTACCGGCTAACTATGGCTACACCTTC.

The V gene is TRBV5-1, the J gene TRBJ2-1; D gene unclear. The CDR3 sequence is 11 residues long. V was shortened by 4 bases and J by 9 bases, with 8 bases between the two germline ends. Germline CDR1 SGHRS, CDR2 YFSETQ. Here the CDR3 reads CASSRVGEQFF. In DNA form, the CDR3 reads TGCGCCAGCAGCCGGGTCGGTGAGCAGTTCTTC.

The rearrangement links TRBV19 to TRBJ1-5; 12 positions agree with TRBD1. V dropped 1 base and J dropped 4; count of bases not matched to a gene: 8. Germline CDR1 LNHDA, CDR2 SQIVND (reference sequence). The CDR3 consists of 18 residues. CDR3 bases: TGTGCCAGTAGTATAGCCTTCGTGGGACAGGGGGCGAATCAGCCCCAGCATTTT. Its translation: CASSIAFVGQGANQPQHF.

About this clone itself: This sample also contains other DNA sequences that code for the same CDR3. The V and J genes are TRBV19 and TRBJ1-5; 7 bases line up with TRBD1. Germline V gene lookup returns CDR1 LNHDA and CDR2 SQIVND (reference sequence). CDR3 size: 14 residues. V shed 0 bases, J shed 4 bases, and the junction held 0 bases outside the gene matches. In DNA, the CDR3 is TGTGCCAGTAGTATAGACAGGGGGAATCAGCCCCAGCATTTT. It codes for CASSIDRGNQPQHF.

The chain has TRBV7-2 and TRBJ2-3; the match to TRBD2 covers 11 bases. CDR3 length equals 17 residues. The V gene's germline CDR1 is SGHTA and CDR2 FQGNSA. V dropped 1 base and J dropped 2; count of bases not matched to a gene: 5. This CDR3 is CASSLVSGGAPTDTQYF. The CDR3 DNA follows: TGTGCCAGCAGCTTAGTTAGCGGGGGGGCCCCCACAGATACGCAGTATTTT.

This clone has more than one count but fewer than ten. This rearrangement joins TRBV19 to TRBJ2-6; 9 nucleotides match TRBD1. Germline-derived CDR1 and CDR2 are LNHDA and SQIVND (reference sequence). The V segment lost 6 bases and the J segment 0 bases; nucleotides outside the gene matches: 6. This CDR3 has 17 amino acids. The CDR3 reads CASSNRGLVSGANVLTF. The CDR3 DNA reads TGTGCCAGTAGCAACAGGGGGCTCGTCTCTGGGGCCAACGTCCTGACTTTC.